These 9 T cell receptor beta chains were sequenced from one sample in a study of T cell repertoires in cytomegalovirus infection (dated 2019 in TCRdb). These reads were obtained on an Illumina HiSeq 1500. TCRdb reworked the public reads: Q25 trimming with fastp, MiXCR clone assembly, productive beta chains retained. A single entry per CDR3 protein holds the most common genes and DNA from its merged rows. Across this sample there are tens of thousands of distinct CDR3 sequences, with 3.5% to 4% seen only once. Together, the top ten hold around a fifth of the sample. Sequenced input: PBMCs. The receptors originated from a human donor in good health (CMV status not recorded). Some clones in this sample may be carry-over from other donors' samples.

The V and J genes are TRBV28 and TRBJ2-7; 9 bases map to TRBD1. This CDR3 has 14 amino acids. V dropped 6 bases and J dropped 3; count of bases not matched to a gene: 6. Per germline, CDR1 MDHEN and CDR2 SYDVKM. The CDR3 region has the DNA TGTGCCAGCAGACTCCGGGACAGGGTCTACGAGCAGTACTTC. Translation: CASRLRDRVYEQYF.

This clonotype was counted ten times or more. The chain joins TRBV10-3 to TRBJ1-4, with D perhaps matching TRBD1 (5 bases). Per germline, CDR1 ENHRY and CDR2 SYGVKD. The CDR3 is made up of 12 amino acids. Trimming took 2 bases from V and 7 from J, leaving 5 bases between them. The CDR3 bases are TGTGCCATCAGTGAGGGGGGTGAAAAACTGTTTTTT. The encoded protein is CAISEGGEKLFF.

This chain connects TRBV4-1 to TRBJ2-7; tentatively, D is TRBD1 or TRBD2 (5 bases each). Germline lookup yields CDR1 MGHRA and CDR2 YSYEKL. The V end was cut by 1 base, the J end by 0 bases, with 19 bases between. This CDR3 region has 18 residues. The CDR3 here is CASSQGKWDHRYSYEQYF. The CDR3 DNA sequence: TGCGCCAGCAGCCAAGGAAAGTGGGACCACCGATACTCCTACGAGCAGTACTTC.

The chain uses TRBV7-6 and TRBJ2-7, with 7 nucleotides matching TRBD1. CDR1 and CDR2 from the germline V gene are SGHVS and FNYEAQ. The CDR3 contains 17 residues. J gave up 0 bases and V 5 bases, and 13 bases lay outside the gene matches. The chain's CDR3 is CASSPVNGQENSYEQYF. CDR3 coding DNA: TGTGCCAGCAGCCCCGTAAATGGACAGGAGAACTCCTACGAGCAGTACTTC.

This clonotype appeared many times. V and J are TRBV7-9 and TRBJ1-1; D gene unclear. This CDR3 is built from 14 residues. V was clipped by 5 bases and J by 1 base, with 11 bases between them. CDR1 and CDR2 from the germline V gene are SEHNR and FQNEAQ (reference sequence). In DNA, the CDR3 is TGTGCCAGCAGCCGACGGCCGGGGAACACTGAAGCTTTCTTT. This sequence encodes CASSRRPGNTEAFF.

The sample holds many counts of this clonotype. The chain uses TRBV6-5 and TRBJ1-6; D not certain. Trimming removed 6 bases at V and 6 bases at J, with 21 bases between. Germline V gene sequence: CDR1 MNHEY, CDR2 SVGAGI. The length of the CDR3 is 17 residues. This chain's CDR3 is CASSSGRGRASNSPLHF. The CDR3 nucleotides are TGTGCCAGCAGCTCAGGACGGGGAAGGGCATCTAATTCACCCCTCCACTTT.

There are many counts of this clonotype. The chain couples TRBV9 to TRBJ2-1, with unresolved D. CDR3 length equals 14 residues. V shed 0 bases and J shed 4 bases, with 8 bases lying between them. Germline V lookup: CDR1 SGDLS, CDR2 YYNGEE. The chain's CDR3 is CASSVDGLYNEQFF. The CDR3 DNA is TGTGCCAGCAGCGTAGACGGTTTGTACAATGAGCAGTTCTTC. Full variable domain (remainder filled in from reference TRBV9 and TRBJ2-1): DSGVTQTPKHLITATGQRVTLRCSPRSGDLSVYWYQQSLDQGLQFLIQYYNGEERAKGNILERFSAQQFPDLHSELNLSSLELGDSALYFCASSVDGLYNEQFFGPGTRLTVL.

The sample holds a few counts of this clonotype. This chain joins TRBV28 and TRBJ1-6; a possible D gene is TRBD1 (5 bases). V lost 5 bases and J lost 7, with 12 bases in between. The CDR3 covers 14 residues. Germline CDR1 is MDHEN and CDR2 is SYDVKM. The DNA for the CDR3 is TGTGCCAGCAGTCCCCTCCCAGGGAATTCACCCCTCCACTTT. Its protein product is CASSPLPGNSPLHF. Combining the CDR3 with reference TRBV28 and TRBJ1-6 gives the whole variable domain DVKVTQSSRYLVKRTGEKVFLECVQDMDHENMFWYRQDPGLGLRLIYFSYDVKMKEKGDIPEGYSVSREKKERFSLILESASTNQTSMYLCASSPLPGNSPLHFGNGTRLTVT.

This clonotype was recorded many times. This chain connects TRBV7-8 to TRBJ2-1; 8 nucleotides align to TRBD2. CDR1 is SGHVS, CDR2 FQNEAQ, per germline. This CDR3 region has 14 residues. The V segment lost 1 base and the J segment 8 bases; nucleotides outside the gene matches: 4. The CDR3 region is CASSLVGRADEQFF. Here the CDR3 DNA reads TGTGCCAGCAGCTTAGTCGGGAGGGCCGATGAGCAGTTCTTC.